The 16 T cell receptor beta chains below come from one sample, sequenced in a study of blood T cells in healthy people across ages. Primers used in a second PCR of roughly 6 to 12 cycles were a sample-barcoded 5' primer and a J-beta primer mix. TCRdb fed the 5' RACE reads into MiXCR, producing one record per CDR3 protein. This table holds over 1,300,000 distinct CDR3 sequences, almost 60% found once. Sequenced material: blood. The source of these receptors is a young man in good health.

The chain uses TRBV30 and TRBJ2-1; tentative D call: TRBD1 (7 bases). Trimming stripped 8 bases from V and 3 bases from J, with 8 bases between. CDR1 is GTSNPN, CDR2 SVGIG, per germline (reference sequence). There are 11 residues in the CDR3. CDR3: CAQGGYNEQFF. CDR3 nucleotides: TGTGCCCAGGGGGGCTACAATGAGCAGTTCTTC.

In regard to this clonotype: At one of its ends the junction is not consistent with the germline gene, which may arise from a read error. J is TRBJ1-2 and V is TRBV20-1; 8 nucleotides agree with TRBD1. The CDR3 spans 15 residues. Germline CDR1 and CDR2: DFQATT and SNEGSKA (reference sequence). The DNA for the CDR3 is TGCAGTGCTAGAGATGGGCAGGGGGCGCTTCGGGGCTGCACCTTC. Protein sequence: CSARDGQGALRGCTF.

V usage is TRBV7-2 and J usage is TRBJ1-5; D unclear. In germline, CDR1 is SGHTA, CDR2 FQGNSA. Trimming cost V 1 base and J 1 base, with 11 bases left between them. The CDR3 totals 16 residues. The CDR3 sequence is CASSLVISGSNQPQHF. The DNA of the CDR3 is TGTGCCAGCAGCTTAGTCATTTCAGGAAGCAATCAGCCCCAGCATTTT.

The chain links TRBV5-1 to TRBJ2-7; TRBD1 matches 7 bases. This CDR3 is built from 15 residues. In germline, CDR1 is SGHRS, CDR2 YFSETQ. The V gene end was trimmed by 0 bases and the J gene end by 1 base; junction bases not matched to a gene: 4. CDR3 bases: TGCGCCAGCAGCTTGGAACCGACAGGGTCCTACGAGCAGTACTTC. Translating gives CASSLEPTGSYEQYF.

The table lists this clonotype with a few counts. The chain has TRBV4-2 and TRBJ2-1; the D is unclear. V was shortened by 8 bases and J by 0 bases, with 14 bases between the two germline ends. This CDR3 region has 15 residues. Germline CDR1 reads LGHNA; CDR2 reads YNFKEQ. The CDR3 region has the DNA TGTGCCAGCGCCCCATCCGAGAGCTCCTACAATGAGCAGTTCTTC. Encoded protein: CASAPSESSYNEQFF.

Comment on this clonotype: Germline and junction disagree at one end, which may indicate a read error. V gene TRBV5-5 combines with J gene TRBJ1-4, with 7 bases aligning to TRBD1. Germline V gene data show CDR1 as SGHKS and CDR2 as YYEKEE (reference sequence). The CDR3 is 16 amino acids. This CDR3 is CASSQEFRDSYEKLFF. The CDR3 DNA sequence: TGCGCCAGCAGCCAAGAATTTCGGGACAGCTATGAAAAACTGTTTTTT.

This rearrangement joins TRBV3-1 to TRBJ2-3, with a tentative D call TRBD2 (6 bases). The CDR3 extends over 17 amino acids. Germline CDR1 LGHDT, CDR2 YNNKEL (reference sequence). Trimming cost V 6 bases and J 0 bases, with 19 bases left between them. CDR3 sequence reads: CASSGGIGGASTDTQYF. The CDR3 nucleotides are TGTGCCAGCAGTGGGGGAATCGGCGGGGCAAGCACAGATACGCAGTATTTT.

This rearrangement joins TRBV27 to TRBJ2-7; D gene ambiguous. V lost 5 bases to trimming and J lost 1 base, with 9 bases between them. The CDR3 spans 13 residues. CDR1 and CDR2 from the germline V gene are MNHEY and SMNVEV (reference sequence). The CDR3 sequence: CASSVVFSYEQYF. The CDR3, as DNA: TGTGCCAGCAGTGTGGTATTTTCCTACGAGCAGTACTTC.

The chain uses TRBV20-1 and TRBJ2-5; TRBD1 is a possible D gene (6 bases). The end of the DNA fits TRBJ2-7 better, so the J call may be wrong. The CDR3 has 17 amino acids. From germline, CDR1 is DFQATT and CDR2 SNEGSKA (reference sequence). CDR3 in DNA: TGCAGTGCTAGCCGCGTACCCCGGGACATAAGCCTCTACGAGCAGTACTTC. Its translation is CSASRVPRDISLYEQYF.

This clonotype occurred once. The chain links TRBV5-1 to TRBJ1-2; 7 nucleotides align to TRBD1. The germline V gene encodes CDR1 SGHRS and CDR2 YFSETQ. The CDR3 contains 14 residues. The V gene end was trimmed by 5 bases and the J gene end by 6 bases; junction bases not matched to a gene: 10. This CDR3 is CASSPQGINHGYTF. The CDR3 DNA sequence: TGCGCCAGCAGTCCACAGGGGATTAATCATGGCTACACCTTC.

The rearrangement joins TRBV28 to TRBJ2-5; the D gene is possibly TRBD2 (6 bases). The CDR3 is made up of 16 amino acids. The V gene lost 8 bases and the J gene lost 2 bases, with 21 bases spanning the gap. Germline lookup yields CDR1 MDHEN and CDR2 SYDVKM. CDR3 nucleotide sequence: TGTGCCAGCTCCCTTGGGGTGGCGGGGCCACAAGAGACCCAGTACTTC. Translation gives CASSLGVAGPQETQYF.

This clonotype was seen more than once but under ten times. CDR3 residues: CASSQEGSGAYEQYF. DNA for the CDR3: TGCGCCAGCAGCCAAGAAGGTTCGGGGGCCTACGAGCAGTACTTC. The chain has TRBV4-3 and TRBJ2-7; perhaps TRBD2 as D (6 bases). The germline V gene encodes CDR1 LGHNA and CDR2 YSLEER. CDR3 length: 15 residues. The germline V and J ends were trimmed by 0 bases and 2 bases, with 11 bases remaining between them.

The sample holds a few counts of this clonotype. This sequence joins TRBV29-1 and TRBJ1-2, with TRBD1 identical over 7 bases. Trimming took 7 bases from V and 5 from J; bases not matched to a gene: 4. The CDR3 extends over 11 amino acids. The germline CDR1 and CDR2 sequences are SQVTM and ANQGSEA. This CDR3 is CSEGQLYGYTF. CDR3 nucleotide sequence: TGCAGCGAGGGACAGTTGTATGGCTACACCTTC.

This clonotype has more than one count but fewer than ten. The chain combines TRBV20-1 with TRBJ2-7, with 15 positions matching TRBD2. J gave up 1 base and V 3 bases, and 10 bases lay outside the gene matches. This CDR3 region has 18 residues. Germline loops: CDR1 DFQATT, CDR2 SNEGSKA (reference sequence). CDR3 sequence reads: CSARRTSGRAPISYEQYF. As DNA, the CDR3 is TGCAGTGCTAGGCGGACTAGCGGGAGGGCCCCAATATCCTACGAGCAGTACTTC.

The chain carries TRBV29-1 and TRBJ2-5; no reliable D call. This CDR3 region has 12 residues. Trimming pared 3 bases from V and 5 bases from J, leaving 10 bases between. Looked up from germline, CDR1 is SQVTM and CDR2 is ANQGSEA. The CDR3 DNA is TGCAGCGTTGAGGACCTTATGGAGACCCAGTACTTC. The encoded protein is CSVEDLMETQYF.

The chain's CDR3 is CASSQVSRGQDSPLHF. Written as DNA, the CDR3 is TGTGCCAGCAGCCAAGTGTCGCGGGGACAGGATTCACCCCTCCACTTT. The chain recombines TRBV3-1 with TRBJ1-6, with 8 bases aligning to TRBD1. V was pared by 1 base and J by 8 bases, with 7 bases of the junction left unmatched. Per germline, CDR1 LGHDT and CDR2 YNNKEL (reference sequence). There are 16 residues in the CDR3. The entire variable domain, with the rest obtained from reference TRBV3-1 and TRBJ1-6, is as follows: DTAVSQTPKYLVTQMGNDKSIKCEQNLGHDTMYWYKQDSKKFLKIMFSYNNKELIINETVPNRFSPKSPDKAHLNLHINSLELGDSAVYFCASSQVSRGQDSPLHFGNGTRLTVT.